This T cell receptor (beta chain) was profiled in a study of T cells in Graves' hyperthyroidism and ophthalmopathy. Broader study findings: Model predictions of ophthalmopathy came a median approximately 6.2 months before onset.

This clonotype was seen repeatedly, ten times or more. Its antigen is unidentified. The study excluded patients with uncontrolled infection, other autoimmune disease, pregnancy or lactation. Amplified TCR beta CDR3 regions came from RNA transcripts. Using the HTBI primer set, a first-round RT-PCR was run on the TCR CDR3. Each CDR3 protein is one row after TCRdb ran MiXCR on the multiplex PCR reads. The data contain under 350,000 distinct CDR3 sequences, 20% to 25% of them seen just once; the ten biggest clones take up approximately 30%. V gave up 4 bases and J gave up 0 bases, with 7 bases separating them. This CDR3 comprises 14 residues. Germline values: CDR1 GTSNPN, CDR2 SVGIG (reference sequence).

The rearrangement joins TRBV30 to TRBJ2-6; D unresolved. Specimen: blood. This receptor was identified in a man aged 40-55 years with Graves' hyperthyroidism that later progressed to Graves' ophthalmopathy. The CDR3 reads CAWTWSSGANVLTF. In DNA, the CDR3 is TGTGCCTGGACCTGGAGCTCTGGGGCCAACGTCCTGACTTTC.